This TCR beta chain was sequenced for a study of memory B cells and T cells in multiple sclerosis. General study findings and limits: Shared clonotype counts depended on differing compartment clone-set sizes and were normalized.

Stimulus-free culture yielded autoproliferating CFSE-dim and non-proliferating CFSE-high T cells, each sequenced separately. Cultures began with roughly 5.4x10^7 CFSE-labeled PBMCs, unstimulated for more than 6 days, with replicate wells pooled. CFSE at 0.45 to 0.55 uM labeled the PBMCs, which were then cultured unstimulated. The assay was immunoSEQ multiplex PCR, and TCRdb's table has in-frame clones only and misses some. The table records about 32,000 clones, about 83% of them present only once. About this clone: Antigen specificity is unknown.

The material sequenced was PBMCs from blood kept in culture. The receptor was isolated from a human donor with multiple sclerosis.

The CDR3 here is CASSEVTGFATNEKLFF. As DNA, the CDR3 is TGCGCCAGCAGTGAGGTAACAGGTTTCGCAACTAATGAAAAACTGTTTTTT. This chain joins TRBV10-1 and TRBJ1-4, with D perhaps matching TRBD1 (5 bases). V was trimmed by 2 bases and J by 0 bases, leaving 13 bases between them. This CDR3 is 17 amino acids long. CDR1 and CDR2 from the germline V gene are WNHNN and SYGVQD (reference sequence).